The 28 T cell receptor beta chains in this list originate from one sample, sequenced in a study of tumor-infiltrating lymphocytes in primary liver carcinoma. Unsorted whole blood supplied the RNA, and germline DNA was extracted too. The investigators made TCR beta cDNA from about 510 ng total RNA, using a constant-region primer. What produced the TCR beta libraries was three nested multiplex PCR rounds using slightly modified ARM-PCR. Forward primers for TRBV1-TRBV30 and a C-beta reverse primer served the first two PCR rounds, at approximately 10 cycles each. TCRdb called the multiplex PCR reads again in MiXCR, with one record for every CDR3 protein. The table has hundreds of thousands of distinct CDR3 sequences, about three fifths seen once. Sequenced input: peripheral blood. The receptors shown here come from a woman in her twenties or thirties with primary liver carcinoma and hepatitis B virus infection.

A word on this clonotype: The junction and the germline gene differ at one end; a read error may be behind it. The rearrangement links TRBV11-2 to TRBJ2-3; the D is unclear. The CDR3 contains 11 residues. Germline V CDR1 and CDR2: SGHAT, FQNNGV. The CDR3 sequence is CTSRRGDTQYF. The CDR3 coding sequence is TGTACCAGCAGACGCGGAGATACGCAGTATTTT.

Remarks on this clonotype: At one of its ends the junction is not consistent with the germline gene, which may arise from a read error. The CDR3 here is CASSPAWGRRNYGIF. Here the CDR3 DNA reads TGTGCCAGCAGCCCAGCCTGGGGACGTCGGAATTATGGGATCTTC. This chain links TRBV11-1 with TRBJ2-1; D tentatively reads TRBD1 or TRBD2 (5 bases each). The length of the CDR3 is 15 residues. Germline lookup yields CDR1 SGHAT and CDR2 FQDESV (reference sequence).

Remarks on this clonotype: Possible read error: a much larger clone is one base away. This chain connects TRBV12-3 or TRBV12-4 to TRBJ2-7, with D perhaps TRBD1 (6 bases). The length of the CDR3 is 14 residues. Here the CDR3 reads CASSYQGFSYEQCF. CDR3 sequence (DNA): TGTGCCAGCAGCTATCAGGGGTTCTCCTACGAGCAGTGCTTC.

This clonotype showed up many times. V is TRBV6-5 and J is TRBJ2-2; the match to TRBD2 covers 8 bases. The V gene end was trimmed by 4 bases and the J gene end by 4 bases; junction bases not matched to a gene: 5. The CDR3 covers 15 residues. Germline V gene data show CDR1 as MNHEY and CDR2 as SVGAGI. The CDR3 nucleotides read TGTGCCAGCAGTTCCCGGGGGGGGAGCACCGGGGAGCTGTTTTTT. This gives the protein CASSSRGGSTGELFF.

Comment on this clonotype: Compared with germline, one end of the junction differs, possibly owing to a read error. This rearrangement joins TRBV11-1 to TRBJ2-6, with a weak D call TRBD1 (5 bases). Per the germline V gene, CDR1 is SGHAT and CDR2 is FQDESV (reference sequence). The CDR3 is 17 amino acids. Here the CDR3 reads CTSKGSDLVSGANILTF. The CDR3 DNA follows: TGTACCAGCAAGGGATCTGATCTCGTCTCTGGGGCCAACATCCTGACTTTC.

A word on this clonotype: The CDR3 does not close with the conserved phenylalanine or tryptophan, likely indicating a read error. DNA of the CDR3: TGTGCCATCAATAGCGGGGGGAACAATGAGCAGTTCTCC. This sequence encodes CAINSGGNNEQFS. V and J are TRBV10-3 and TRBJ2-1; 10 positions match TRBD2. With V trimmed by 7 bases and J by 5 bases, 2 bases remained unmatched. This CDR3 comprises 13 residues. Germline V gene lookup returns CDR1 ENHRY and CDR2 SYGVKD.

As regards this clonotype: With a much larger clone just one base away, this may be a read error. This chain uses TRBV29-1 with TRBJ2-5; D is perhaps TRBD1 or TRBD2 (6 bases each). Trimming pared 0 bases from V and 4 bases from J, leaving 15 bases between. This CDR3 has 15 residues. Germline-derived CDR1 and CDR2 are SQVTM and ANQGSEA. DNA of the CDR3: TGCAGCGTTGAAGATCTAGGGGGGCTCAGAGAGACCCAGTACTTC. This encodes CSVEDLGGLRETQYF. Drawing the rest from reference TRBV29-1 and TRBJ2-5, the complete variable domain is SAVISQKPSRDICQRGTSLTIQCQVDSQVTMMFWYRQQPGQSLTLIATANQGSEATYESGFVIDKFPISRPNLTFSTLTVSNMSPEDSSIYLCSVEDLGGLRETQYFGPGTRLLVL.

The chain employs TRBV28 and TRBJ2-7; D gene ambiguous. Trimming shortened V by 0 bases and J by 3 bases, and 9 bases separated the two germline ends. CDR1 and CDR2 from the germline V gene are MDHEN and SYDVKM. The CDR3 sequence is 14 residues long. The CDR3 coding sequence is TGTGCCAGCAGTTTATGGAAGACACGCTACGAGCAGTACTTC. Its translation: CASSLWKTRYEQYF.

A word on this clonotype: This sequence may be a read error, since a much larger clone differs from it by one base. The chain employs TRBV29-1 and TRBJ2-6; TRBD1 agrees at 9 bases. Germline values: CDR1 SQVTM, CDR2 ANQGSEA. This CDR3 is 16 amino acids long. The CDR3 nucleotides are TGCATCGCAGCCGGGACAGGGATATCTGGGGCCAACGTCCTGACTTTC. This sequence encodes CIAAGTGISGANVLTF.

The chain links TRBV5-6 to TRBJ2-1; D remains unclear. CDR3 length: 13 amino acids. In germline, CDR1 is SGHDT, CDR2 YYEEEE. Between the trimmed V and J ends, which lost 1 base and 10 bases, there was a span of 12 bases. The CDR3 spells CASSLLARVEQFF. In DNA, the CDR3 is TGTGCCAGCAGCTTGCTCGCTCGTGTCGAGCAGTTCTTC.

Ten or more counts support this clonotype. The V gene is TRBV12-5, the J gene TRBJ2-2; perhaps TRBD2 as D (7 bases). V dropped 7 bases and J dropped 11 bases, with 14 bases sitting between them. CDR3 length: 12 amino acids. Germline values: CDR1 LGHNT, CDR2 FRNRAP. CDR3 loop: CASAPGGSELFF. The CDR3 DNA sequence: TGTGCTAGTGCCCCGGGGGGCAGTGAGCTGTTTTTT.

The chain carries TRBV6-1 and TRBJ2-7; D uncertain. Trimming removed 7 bases from V and 2 bases from J, with 9 bases in between. This CDR3 is built from 12 residues. Germline V lookup: CDR1 MNHNS, CDR2 SASEGT. This chain's CDR3 is CASIHSPYEQYF. Written as DNA, the CDR3 is TGTGCCAGCATTCACAGTCCCTACGAGCAGTACTTC.

Concerning this clonotype itself: A much larger clone differs from this one at a single base, so this may be a read error. The chain has TRBV29-1 and TRBJ2-1; D uncertain. V gave up 6 bases and J gave up 4 bases, with 16 bases separating them. The germline V gene encodes CDR1 SQVTM and CDR2 ANQGSEA. CDR3 size: 14 residues. The CDR3 sequence is CSVSRQCSYNEQFF. CDR3 DNA sequence: TGCAGCGTATCCCGTCAGTGCTCTTACAATGAGCAGTTCTTC.

Note on this clonotype: No conserved phenylalanine or tryptophan is present at the end of the CDR3, so a read error is the likely explanation. The rearrangement joins TRBV6-2 or TRBV6-3 to TRBJ2-1; D unclear. CDR3 size: 16 residues. V was cut by 0 bases and J by 7 bases, with 16 bases left in between. Germline loops: CDR1 MNHEY, CDR2 SVGEGT. The CDR3 coding sequence is TGTGCCAGCAGTTACTCGGGCGCGAGGACCGGGAATGAGCAGTTCTTA. Its protein product is CASSYSGARTGNEQFL.

The V gene is TRBV6-2 or TRBV6-3, the J gene TRBJ1-1; 8 bases align to TRBD1. V lost 0 bases and J lost 6; bases outside the gene matches: 12. The CDR3 is 17 amino acids. Germline V gene lookup returns CDR1 MNHEY and CDR2 SVGEGT. The CDR3 here is CASSYSWTGRGRAEAFF. The CDR3 nucleotides are TGTGCCAGCAGTTACTCCTGGACAGGGCGGGGTAGGGCTGAAGCTTTCTTT.

This clonotype was seen more than once but under ten times. Germline is not matched at one junction end, which may reflect a read error. V is TRBV6-5 and J is TRBJ2-2, with a possible D match to TRBD2 (6 bases). This CDR3 is built from 13 residues. In germline, CDR1 is MNHEY, CDR2 SVGAGI. CDR3 residues: CASLGGDTGELSF. The DNA of the CDR3 is TGTGCCAGCCTCGGGGGAGATACCGGGGAGCTGTCTTTT.

This chain joins TRBV12-3 or TRBV12-4 and TRBJ1-6; D is ambiguous. The CDR3 covers 12 residues. V gave up 8 bases and J gave up 10 bases, with 12 bases separating them. This chain's CDR3 is CASGRQDSPLHF. The DNA for the CDR3 is TGTGCCAGCGGTAGGCAGGACTCACCCCTCCACTTT.

Comments on this clonotype: Its ends do not fully match the called genes, so a read error is possible. The J gene is TRBJ2-7, the V gene TRBV6-2 or TRBV6-3, with 11 bases aligning to TRBD2. CDR1 and CDR2 (germline): MNHEY, SVGEGT. The CDR3 spans 13 residues. The DNA for the CDR3 is TGTGCCAGCCAGACTAGCGGGACGACCGAGCAGCACTTC. This translates into CASQTSGTTEQHF.

This clonotype came up a few times. This chain links TRBV12-3 or TRBV12-4 with TRBJ2-4; tentative D call: TRBD1 (6 bases). V lost 3 bases and J lost 4, with 10 bases in between. This CDR3 is built from 14 residues. In DNA form, the CDR3 reads TGTGCCAGCAGTTTGGATACAGGGAAAAACATTCAGTACTTC. Encoded protein: CASSLDTGKNIQYF.

Concerning this clonotype: Being one base from a much bigger clone, this may be a read error. The chain is built from TRBV12-3 or TRBV12-4 and TRBJ1-3; possibly TRBD1 for D (6 bases). The CDR3 runs to 13 residues. DNA of the CDR3: TGTGCCAGCAGTTTGGGGGCTGGAAACACCACATATTTT. This sequence encodes CASSLGAGNTTYF.

Worth noting for this clonotype: The junction departs from germline at one end; a sequencing error may be responsible. This sequence joins TRBV6-5 and TRBJ2-1, with no clear D. This CDR3 is 13 amino acids long. Looked up from germline, CDR1 is MNHEY and CDR2 is SVGAGI. CDR3: CASSKDEYNEQLF. CDR3 DNA: TGTGCCAGCAGTAAGGACGAATACAATGAGCAGTTATTC.

Details on this clonotype: The germline gene is not matched at one end of the junction; a read error may be the cause. The chain carries TRBV4-2 and TRBJ1-6; D call uncertain. The CDR3 consists of 18 residues. Germline V gives CDR1 LGHNA, CDR2 YNFKEQ. CDR3 loop: CASSQGGRLQLYKSPLHF. Here the CDR3 DNA reads TGTGCCAGCAGCCAAGGAGGACGGCTCCAACTTTATAAATCACCCCTCCACTTT.

Only one count was recorded for this clonotype. The chain employs TRBV11-2 and TRBJ2-3; 7 positions agree with TRBD2. The CDR3 extends over 16 amino acids. The ends lost 8 bases at V and 4 bases at J; junction bases unmatched: 15. From germline, CDR1 is SGHAT and CDR2 FQNNGV. The CDR3 region has the DNA TGTGCCAGCGACCGCTTCTCTAGCGGCCGAGCAGATACGCAGTATTTT. It translates to CASDRFSSGRADTQYF.

In its sample, this clonotype was seen many times. The chain links TRBV6-2 or TRBV6-3 to TRBJ1-2; tentative D call: TRBD1 (5 bases). This CDR3 spans 13 amino acids. The V and J ends lost 0 bases and 5 bases respectively, with 7 bases between them. Germline V gene data show CDR1 as MNHEY and CDR2 as SVGEGT. In DNA, the CDR3 is TGTGCCAGCAGTTACTCGGGACCTTATGGCTACACCTTC. Protein: CASSYSGPYGYTF.

A few counts support this clonotype. The chain carries TRBV28 and TRBJ1-5, with D hard to call. Germline-derived CDR1 and CDR2 are MDHEN and SYDVKM. This CDR3 region has 15 residues. Trimming took 1 base from V and 0 from J, leaving 7 bases between them. CDR3 DNA sequence: TGTGCCAGCAGTTTATTCATATATAGCAATCAGCCCCAGCATTTT. Translated: CASSLFIYSNQPQHF.

Worth noting for this clonotype: At one of its ends the junction is not consistent with the germline gene, which may arise from a read error. The chain carries TRBV4-3 and TRBJ1-1; 11 nucleotides match TRBD1. This CDR3 spans 17 amino acids. In germline, CDR1 is LGHNA, CDR2 YSLEER. For the CDR3, the DNA is TGCGCCAGCAACCAAGGGACAGGGGGTATGGGGAGCACTGAAGCTTTCTTC. This gives the protein CASNQGTGGMGSTEAFF.

As concerns this clonotype: A much more abundant neighbour one base away suggests this may be a read error. V usage is TRBV11-3 and J usage is TRBJ2-1, with D tentatively TRBD2 (6 bases). CDR3 size: 16 residues. V dropped 2 bases and J dropped 3 bases, with 14 bases sitting between them. The germline V gene has CDR1 SGHNT and CDR2 YENEEA. CDR3 region: CASSLRPSGCYNEQFF. As DNA, the CDR3 is TGTGCCAGCAGCTTAAGACCGAGCGGGTGCTACAATGAGCAGTTCTTC.

Concerning this clonotype itself: The CDR3 does not close with the conserved phenylalanine or tryptophan, likely indicating a read error. The chain joins TRBV29-1 to TRBJ2-1; D possibly corresponds to TRBD2 (6 bases). CDR3 size: 12 residues. The V end was cut by 4 bases, the J end by 4 bases, with 8 bases between. Germline CDR1 and CDR2: SQVTM and ANQGSEA. CDR3 DNA: TGCAGCGTTGGGCTAGCGTACAATGAGCAGTTCCTC. Protein sequence: CSVGLAYNEQFL.